Each of the 9 T cell receptor beta chains below was sequenced from the same sample in a study of blood T cells in healthy people across ages. Alongside a J-beta primer mix, a sample-barcoded 5' primer served in a second PCR lasting about 7 to 12 cycles. TCRdb independently ran MiXCR on the 5' RACE reads; one entry per CDR3 protein. Of around 1.1 million distinct CDR3 sequences listed, 35% to 40% are singletons. The sequenced material came from blood. These TCRs come from a man aged 18 to 30 in good health.

This clonotype was seen more than once but under ten times. This sequence joins TRBV5-1 and TRBJ2-1; tentative D call: TRBD2 (6 bases). The J call may be mistaken, given a closer DNA end match to TRBJ2-7. The germline CDR1 and CDR2 sequences are SGHRS and YFSETQ. There are 14 residues in the CDR3. The CDR3: CASNSGTDYNEQYF. DNA of the CDR3: TGCGCCAGCAACTCCGGGACGGACTACAATGAGCAGTACTTC.

This clonotype was counted only a few times. This chain joins TRBV9 and TRBJ2-1, with a tentative D call TRBD1 (6 bases). Trimming cost V 3 bases and J 7 bases, with 11 bases left between them. Germline values: CDR1 SGDLS, CDR2 YYNGEE. This CDR3 region has 13 residues. The DNA of the CDR3 is TGTGCCAGCAGCGCGAGGGGGTGGAATGAGCAGTTCTTC. It yields the protein CASSARGWNEQFF.

This clonotype was seen ten or more times. CDR3 coding DNA: TGCAGTGCTGGCGGGGATACGCAGTATTTT. Translated, it gives CSAGGDTQYF. The chain links TRBV20-1 to TRBJ2-3, with TRBD2 as a possible D gene (5 bases). The V end lost 5 bases, the J end lost 6 bases, and 6 bases lay between the germline ends. Germline V gene sequence: CDR1 DFQATT, CDR2 SNEGSKA (reference sequence). The CDR3 spans 10 residues.

This chain connects TRBV12-3 or TRBV12-4 to TRBJ2-5; tentatively, D is TRBD2 (6 bases). V lost 3 bases and J lost 3, with 20 bases in between. CDR3 length: 17 residues. CDR3 coding DNA: TGTGCCAGCAGTTTTCGGACCGCGGGACTGGAGAAAGAGACCCAGTACTTC. Residues: CASSFRTAGLEKETQYF.

The rearrangement links TRBV20-1 to TRBJ2-3; D uncertain. The CDR3 covers 13 residues. Trimming pared 6 bases from V and 2 bases from J, leaving 12 bases between. Germline V gene lookup returns CDR1 DFQATT and CDR2 SNEGSKA (reference sequence). The CDR3 DNA follows: TGCAGTGCCCTCCCCTCCGTCACAGATACGCAGTATTTT. Its translation: CSALPSVTDTQYF.

The rearrangement links TRBV3-1 to TRBJ2-7; 13 bases line up with TRBD2. The trim removed 2 bases at V and 7 bases at J, leaving 14 bases unmatched. Germline assignment: CDR1 LGHDT and CDR2 YNNKEL (reference sequence). The CDR3 loop spans 18 amino acids. CDR3 bases: TGTGCCAGCAGCCAACTGCACCTTACTAGCGGGGGGGCCGGTGAGCAGTACTTC. Residues: CASSQLHLTSGGAGEQYF.

This clonotype was counted between two and nine times. The J gene is TRBJ1-1, the V gene TRBV6-5, with a weak D call TRBD1 (6 bases). This CDR3 is 13 amino acids long. Germline values: CDR1 MNHEY, CDR2 SVGAGI. Trimming removed 2 bases from V and 6 bases from J, with 10 bases in between. Here the CDR3 reads CASSYGGAPEAFF. DNA of the CDR3: TGTGCCAGCAGTTACGGGGGGGCCCCTGAAGCTTTCTTT.

The V gene is TRBV5-1, the J gene TRBJ2-1; perhaps TRBD2 as D (6 bases). Germline V lookup: CDR1 SGHRS, CDR2 YFSETQ. The CDR3 is made up of 14 amino acids. Trimming shortened V by 6 bases and J by 4 bases, and 14 bases separated the two germline ends. The CDR3 DNA sequence: TGCGCCAGCACCCTCTCGACTAGTTACAATGAGCAGTTCTTC. It specifies CASTLSTSYNEQFF. The full variable domain, with the rest looked up from reference TRBV5-1 and TRBJ2-1, is KAGVTQTPRYLIKTRGQQVTLSCSPISGHRSVSWYQQTPGQGLQFLFEYFSETQRNKGNFPGRFSGRQFSNSRSEMNVSTLELGDSALYLCASTLSTSYNEQFFGPGTRLTVL.

The chain recombines TRBV29-1 with TRBJ1-2, with a possible D match to TRBD1 (5 bases). CDR3 size: 13 residues. Germline V gene sequence: CDR1 SQVTM, CDR2 ANQGSEA. Trimming removed 7 bases from V and 6 bases from J, with 18 bases in between. The DNA for the CDR3 is TGCAGCGGCACGGATAGGGGTGGGGATGGCTACACCTTC. Translated: CSGTDRGGDGYTF.